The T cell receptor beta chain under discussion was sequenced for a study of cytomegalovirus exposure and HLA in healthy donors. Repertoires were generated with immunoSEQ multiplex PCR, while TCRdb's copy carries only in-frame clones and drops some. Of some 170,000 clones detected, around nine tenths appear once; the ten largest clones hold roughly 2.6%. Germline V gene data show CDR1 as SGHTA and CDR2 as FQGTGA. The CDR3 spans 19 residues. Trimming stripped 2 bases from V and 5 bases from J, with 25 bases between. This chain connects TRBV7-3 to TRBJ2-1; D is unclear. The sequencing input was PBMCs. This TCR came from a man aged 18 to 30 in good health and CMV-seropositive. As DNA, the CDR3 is TGTGCCAGCAGCTTATCTTCACCGACTGGGTCCTGCGAGAACAATGAGCAGTTCTTC. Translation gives CASSLSSPTGSCENNEQFF. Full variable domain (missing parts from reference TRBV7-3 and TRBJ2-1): GAGVSQTPSNKVTEKGKYVELRCDPISGHTALYWYRQSLGQGPEFLIYFQGTGAADDSGLPNDRFFAVRPEGSVSTLKIQRTERGDSAVYLCASSLSSPTGSCENNEQFFGPGTRLTVL.